This T cell receptor beta chain was found in a study of T cells in Graves' hyperthyroidism and ophthalmopathy. The germline gives CDR1 SGHRS, CDR2 YFSETQ. V lost 4 bases, J lost 4 bases, and 20 bases lay in between. This CDR3 spans 16 amino acids. TCR beta CDR3 regions were amplified from RNA transcripts. First-round RT-PCR of the TCR CDR3 relied on the HTBI primer set. One entry per CDR3 protein results from TCRdb running MiXCR on the multiplex PCR reads. The data hold a few hundred thousand distinct CDR3 sequences, with approximately 15% observed a single time. This receptor was obtained from a woman aged 35 to 49 with Graves' ophthalmopathy. The sample comprised blood. J is TRBJ1-1 and V is TRBV5-1; weak D call: TRBD1 (5 bases). DNA for the CDR3: TGCGCCAGCAGCCTGGGACCACCGGGCCTGGGCACTGAAGCTTTCTTT. Translation: CASSLGPPGLGTEAFF.